The 31 T cell receptor beta chains below come from one sample, sequenced in a study of T cells in Graves' hyperthyroidism and ophthalmopathy. RNA transcripts served as the template for amplifying TCR beta CDR3 regions. A set of HTBI primers served as the primers for a first-round RT-PCR of the TCR CDR3. One entry per CDR3 protein, called by TCRdb with MiXCR from the multiplex PCR reads. This sample has roughly 330,000 distinct CDR3 sequences, with around 16% found just once. Sequenced material: blood. The receptors originated from a man aged 30-40 years with Graves' hyperthyroidism.

The V gene is TRBV20-1, the J gene TRBJ1-5, with a tentative D call TRBD1 (5 bases). Trimming removed 0 bases from V and 5 bases from J, with 11 bases in between. From germline, CDR1 is DFQATT and CDR2 SNEGSKA (reference sequence). There are 14 residues in the CDR3. CDR3 region: CSAREGQGDQPQHF. The DNA for the CDR3 is TGCAGTGCTAGAGAGGGGCAGGGTGATCAGCCCCAGCATTTT.

The chain recombines TRBV30 with TRBJ2-6; TRBD1 agrees at 8 bases. Looked up from germline, CDR1 is GTSNPN and CDR2 is SVGIG (reference sequence). Trimming removed 3 bases from V and 2 bases from J; junction bases left unmatched: 0. CDR3 size: 14 residues. The CDR3 region has the DNA TGTGCCTGGAGGGACAGGGCTGGGGCCAACGTCCTGACTTTC. It translates to CAWRDRAGANVLTF.

This clonotype was counted between two and nine times. J is TRBJ2-3 and V is TRBV3-1; 12 bases map to TRBD2. The germline CDR1 and CDR2 sequences are LGHDT and YNNKEL (reference sequence). Germline trimming cut 5 bases from V and 5 bases from J; bases unmatched to any gene: 11. The CDR3 contains 17 residues. As DNA, the CDR3 is TGTGCCAGCAGCTTAAAGCTAGCGGGAGGGCCTGGAGATACGCAGTATTTT. Encoded protein: CASSLKLAGGPGDTQYF.

The rearrangement joins TRBV6-1 to TRBJ2-1; TRBD2 matches at 11 bases. Germline loops: CDR1 MNHNS, CDR2 SASEGT. This CDR3 has 17 residues. With V trimmed by 5 bases and J by 4 bases, 10 bases remained unmatched. CDR3 bases: TGTGCCAGCAGTCCAATAGCGGGAGGGCGAGGGTACAATGAGCAGTTCTTC. This sequence encodes CASSPIAGGRGYNEQFF.

To note about this clonotype: With a much larger clone just one base away, this may be a read error. The chain joins TRBV7-3 to TRBJ2-7; 12 nucleotides match TRBD2. Trimming cost V 5 bases and J 12 bases; bases outside gene matches: 14. The germline CDR1 and CDR2 sequences are SGHTA and FQGTGA. This CDR3 is 15 amino acids long. DNA for the CDR3: TGTGCCAGCAGCGATACGACGACTAGCGGGAGTCAGCGGTACTTC. It encodes CASSDTTTSGSQRYF.

This clonotype was seen more than once but under ten times. The chain joins TRBV20-1 to TRBJ1-6; D is unclear. Germline CDR1 DFQATT, CDR2 SNEGSKA (reference sequence). The CDR3 is 12 residues long. V lost 0 bases and J lost 14, with 11 bases in between. Here the CDR3 DNA reads TGCAGTGCTAGAGAGATGGGCTACACCCTCCACTTT. Protein product: CSAREMGYTLHF.

This chain links TRBV5-1 with TRBJ2-1; D unclear. Trimming removed 0 bases from V and 8 bases from J, with 12 bases in between. The germline gives CDR1 SGHRS, CDR2 YFSETQ. The CDR3 length is 14 residues. The CDR3 reads CASSLDSPRDEQFF. CDR3 DNA: TGCGCCAGCAGCTTGGACAGCCCAAGGGATGAGCAGTTCTTC.

Only a few counts were recorded for this clonotype. The chain combines TRBV5-1 with TRBJ1-5; the match to TRBD1 covers 10 bases. Germline V gene sequence: CDR1 SGHRS, CDR2 YFSETQ. CDR3 length: 15 amino acids. Germline trimming cut 5 bases from V and 4 bases from J; bases unmatched to any gene: 6. In nucleotides, the CDR3 is TGCGCCAGCAGTTCGACAGGGGGCGCGAATCAGCCCCAGCATTTT. This gives the protein CASSSTGGANQPQHF.

This clonotype was counted between two and nine times. V usage is TRBV5-1 and J usage is TRBJ1-6, with D unresolved. CDR1 is SGHRS, CDR2 YFSETQ, per germline. CDR3 length: 12 residues. V was trimmed by 7 bases and J by 8 bases, leaving 10 bases between them. CDR3 nucleotides: TGCGCCAGCTCCCCCCTGGATTCACCCCTCCACTTT. It specifies CASSPLDSPLHF. Complete variable domain (other parts from reference TRBV5-1 and TRBJ1-6): KAGVTQTPRYLIKTRGQQVTLSCSPISGHRSVSWYQQTPGQGLQFLFEYFSETQRNKGNFPGRFSGRQFSNSRSEMNVSTLELGDSALYLCASSPLDSPLHFGNGTRLTVT.

This clonotype was found once. The V call is TRBV25-1, the J call TRBJ2-2; no clear D gene. V lost 6 bases, J lost 2 bases, and 7 bases lay in between. CDR1 is MGHDK and CDR2 is SYGVNS in the germline V gene. The CDR3 is 13 residues long. CDR3 region: CASRPDNTGELFF. As DNA, the CDR3 is TGTGCCAGCAGGCCAGACAACACCGGGGAGCTGTTTTTT.

In this sample, this clonotype turned up many times. The CDR3 DNA sequence: TGTGCCAGCAGTTACCCCCCAGGGGCAGTTATGAACACTGAAGCTTTCTTT. Translation gives CASSYPPGAVMNTEAFF. The chain links TRBV6-2 or TRBV6-3 to TRBJ1-1; D is possibly TRBD1 (6 bases). CDR1 MNHEY and CDR2 SVGEGT come from the germline V gene. The CDR3 covers 17 residues. Trimming shortened V by 2 bases and J by 0 bases, and 16 bases separated the two germline ends.

This clonotype was seen a handful of times. The chain links TRBV18 to TRBJ2-1; D gene uncertain. Germline V CDR1 and CDR2: KGHSH, LQKENI. V lost 3 bases, J lost 5 bases, and 8 bases lay in between. The CDR3 covers 13 residues. The CDR3 protein is CASSPPAHNEQFF. The CDR3 bases are TGTGCCAGCTCACCCCCCGCCCACAATGAGCAGTTCTTC.

This clonotype has more than one count but fewer than ten. At one end, the junction sequence differs from germline, possibly due to a read error. The J gene is TRBJ1-4, the V gene TRBV18; tentatively, D is TRBD1 (5 bases). The germline CDR1 and CDR2 sequences are KGHSH and LQKENI. The CDR3 is 12 residues long. This CDR3 reads CASSPRGERLFF. The CDR3 DNA reads TGTGCCAGCTCACCGAGGGGTGAAAGACTGTTTTTT.

The sample holds many counts of this clonotype. The chain couples TRBV7-9 to TRBJ1-1; D is uncertain. CDR3 size: 14 residues. Trimming took 2 bases from V and 1 from J, leaving 8 bases between them. Germline V gene sequence: CDR1 SEHNR, CDR2 FQNEAQ (reference sequence). The CDR3 coding sequence is TGTGCCAGCAGCTTAATGGGTGGGAACACTGAAGCTTTCTTT. Amino acid sequence: CASSLMGGNTEAFF.

This clonotype was seen ten or more times. J is TRBJ2-1 and V is TRBV7-3; TRBD1 matches 10 bases. CDR1 SGHTA and CDR2 FQGTGA come from the germline V gene. The length of the CDR3 is 15 residues. After removal of 5 bases from V and 4 bases from J, the junction contained 5 bases not matched to a gene. CDR3 region: CASSVDRGPYNEQFF. CDR3 in DNA: TGTGCCAGCAGCGTAGACAGGGGGCCATACAATGAGCAGTTCTTC.

CDR3: CAISEGTSAYNEQFF. The CDR3 coding sequence is TGTGCCATCAGTGAAGGGACTAGCGCTTACAATGAGCAGTTCTTC. The chain links TRBV10-3 to TRBJ2-1; 10 bases line up with TRBD2. Germline CDR1 is ENHRY and CDR2 is SYGVKD. The CDR3 spans 15 residues. Trimming at V came to 3 bases and at J to 4 bases, leaving 3 bases not matched to a gene.

This clonotype was counted many times. The gene calls are TRBV18 and TRBJ2-1, with 12 bases that match TRBD2. The CDR3 has 15 residues. V dropped 4 bases and J dropped 7; count of bases not matched to a gene: 5. Per germline, CDR1 KGHSH and CDR2 LQKENI. The CDR3 spells CASSLWTSGINEQFF. CDR3 in DNA: TGTGCCAGCTCACTCTGGACTAGCGGGATTAATGAGCAGTTCTTC. The full variable domain, rest sourced from reference TRBV18 and TRBJ2-1, is NAGVMQNPRHLVRRRGQEARLRCSPMKGHSHVYWYRQLPEEGLKFMVYLQKENIIDESGMPKERFSAEFPKEGPSILRIQQVVRGDSAAYFCASSLWTSGINEQFFGPGTRLTVL.

At least ten counts were recorded for this clonotype. The chain links TRBV30 to TRBJ2-1; D call uncertain. V was shortened by 2 bases and J by 5 bases, with 13 bases between the two germline ends. Germline V gives CDR1 GTSNPN, CDR2 SVGIG (reference sequence). This CDR3 is 14 amino acids long. CDR3 loop: CAWSSLGFHNEQFF. The CDR3 bases are TGTGCCTGGAGTAGCCTAGGCTTCCACAATGAGCAGTTCTTC. Variable domain in full (rest from reference TRBV30 and TRBJ2-1): SQTIHQWPATLVQPVGSPLSLECTVEGTSNPNLYWYRQAAGRGLQLLFYSVGIGQISSEVPQNLSASRPQDRQFILSSKKLLLSDSGFYLCAWSSLGFHNEQFFGPGTRLTVL.

This clonotype was seen ten or more times. The V gene is TRBV3-1, the J gene TRBJ1-1; TRBD1 is a possible D gene (5 bases). Germline assignment: CDR1 LGHDT and CDR2 YNNKEL (reference sequence). CDR3 size: 16 residues. V lost 0 bases and J lost 5, with 16 bases in between. CDR3 sequence reads: CASSQERGQGQTEAFF. As DNA, the CDR3 is TGTGCCAGCAGCCAAGAAAGGGGCCAGGGTCAAACTGAAGCTTTCTTT.

This clonotype was observed many times. Compared with germline, one end of the junction differs, possibly owing to a read error. The J gene is TRBJ2-3, the V gene TRBV29-1; 8 positions match TRBD1. The germline V gene encodes CDR1 SQVTM and CDR2 ANQGSEA. The CDR3 contains 12 residues. The CDR3 nucleotides are TGCAGCGCTGAAGGGACAGGAGATACGCAGTATTTT. The encoded protein is CSAEGTGDTQYF.

There are many counts of this clonotype. The chain links TRBV7-9 to TRBJ2-7, with D perhaps matching TRBD1 or TRBD2 (5 bases each). The V end lost 5 bases, the J end lost 3 bases, and 14 bases lay between the germline ends. Per germline, CDR1 SEHNR and CDR2 FQNEAQ (reference sequence). The length of the CDR3 is 14 residues. The DNA of the CDR3 is TGTGCCAGCAGCCCCCGGGACCCATTCTACGAGCAGTACTTC. Encoded protein: CASSPRDPFYEQYF.

The chain links TRBV20-1 to TRBJ2-7, with 12 bases aligning to TRBD2. The length of the CDR3 is 15 residues. Per germline, CDR1 DFQATT and CDR2 SNEGSKA (reference sequence). V lost 4 bases to trimming and J lost 7 bases; unmatched junction nucleotides: 11. CDR3 in amino acids: CSANLAGGGGNEQYF. Written as DNA, the CDR3 is TGCAGTGCTAACCTAGCGGGAGGGGGGGGGAATGAGCAGTACTTC.

This clonotype has a count of ten or more. The genes are TRBV20-1 and TRBJ2-1; a weak D match, TRBD2 (6 bases). Trimming pared 7 bases from V and 5 bases from J, leaving 15 bases between. Germline V gene lookup returns CDR1 DFQATT and CDR2 SNEGSKA (reference sequence). The CDR3 contains 13 residues. DNA for the CDR3: TGCAGTGTGTTAGGACTATCCCACAATGAGCAGTTCTTC. Its translation is CSVLGLSHNEQFF.

There are many counts of this clonotype. This chain joins TRBV3-1 and TRBJ1-2, with D possibly matching TRBD1 (6 bases). Germline assignment: CDR1 LGHDT and CDR2 YNNKEL (reference sequence). CDR3 length: 16 residues. V lost 0 bases, J lost 5 bases, and 16 bases lay in between. CDR3 sequence (DNA): TGTGCCAGCAGCCAAGATAGGGGGAAGGATAGGTATGGCTACACCTTC. Translation: CASSQDRGKDRYGYTF.

This clonotype was recorded a few times. One end of the junction fails to match germline, which may point to a read error. J is TRBJ2-5 and V is TRBV28; D call uncertain. CDR1 is MDHEN, CDR2 SYDVKM, per germline. This CDR3 contains 14 residues. CDR3: CASSYYSIQGTQYF. The CDR3, as DNA: TGTGCCAGCAGTTATTACAGTATCCAAGGGACCCAGTACTTC.

This chain joins TRBV9 and TRBJ2-5; 9 bases fit TRBD2. The CDR3 extends over 15 amino acids. V lost 3 bases and J lost 2; bases outside the gene matches: 5. Germline V lookup: CDR1 SGDLS, CDR2 YYNGEE. The CDR3 is CASSGSGSDQETQYF. CDR3 DNA: TGTGCCAGCAGCGGTAGCGGGAGTGATCAAGAGACCCAGTACTTC.

The chain recombines TRBV5-1 with TRBJ2-7; D ambiguous. The CDR3 covers 16 residues. Germline V gene sequence: CDR1 SGHRS, CDR2 YFSETQ. With 2 bases removed from V and 3 bases from J, the gap between germline ends came to 18 bases. CDR3 DNA: TGCGCCAGCAGCTTACGGGCAACCTCGATTATCTACGAGCAGTACTTC. This translates into CASSLRATSIIYEQYF.

The chain employs TRBV20-1 and TRBJ1-5; D may be TRBD1 (5 bases). Germline V gives CDR1 DFQATT, CDR2 SNEGSKA (reference sequence). With 0 bases removed from V and 8 bases from J, the gap between germline ends came to 14 bases. The CDR3 sequence is 14 residues long. DNA for the CDR3: TGCAGTGCTAGAGATTATCGGGGGAAGGAGCCCCAGCATTTT. This translates into CSARDYRGKEPQHF.

This clonotype has at least ten counts. The chain joins TRBV20-1 to TRBJ2-2, with 11 nucleotides matching TRBD2. Germline V CDR1 and CDR2: DFQATT, SNEGSKA (reference sequence). Trimming took 3 bases from V and 5 from J; bases not matched to a gene: 8. CDR3 length: 16 residues. CDR3 protein: CSASSLAGGGTGELFF. As DNA, the CDR3 is TGCAGTGCTAGCTCGCTAGCGGGAGGAGGTACCGGGGAGCTGTTTTTT.

This clonotype was recorded many times. The CDR3 loop reads CASSFGPFSEAFF. The DNA for the CDR3 is TGTGCCAGCAGTTTTGGCCCTTTTAGTGAAGCTTTCTTT. J is TRBJ1-1 and V is TRBV12-3 or TRBV12-4; D unresolved. This CDR3 spans 13 amino acids. The ends were cut back, 3 bases at V and 7 bases at J, with 12 bases in the middle.

A note on this clonotype: A much larger clone sits a single nucleotide away, making a read error possible. The CDR3, as DNA: TGTGCCAGCAGCCCCGGACTAGCGGGACGGCGTGATCAGTTCTTC. This translates into CASSPGLAGRRDQFF. The rearrangement joins TRBV3-1 to TRBJ2-1; 12 bases are shared with TRBD2. Per germline, CDR1 LGHDT and CDR2 YNNKEL (reference sequence). Unmatched junction bases numbered 11, after V lost 4 bases and J lost 13 bases. The CDR3 extends over 15 amino acids.